The present entry profiles one T cell receptor (beta chain) with its context. Its antigen is unknown. The data belong to a study of shared clonotypes between healthy human individuals. Study context: The study used three CD4 naive, three CD4 memory, two CD8 naive and one CD8 memory plate per donor. Study-level points and caveats: Sampling covered nothing but blood. Tissue TCR repertoires likely differ from those found in blood.

It was about 210 ng DNA, approximately 28,000 T cell genomes, that sorted-subset replicate PCRs used. Here immunoSEQ multiplex PCR was the method, and the copy in TCRdb shows in-frame clones only, minus some. The profile shows over 1.5 million clones, approximately 98% of them singletons. The length of the CDR3 is 13 residues. All participating donors were Caucasian adults from Nashville, Tennessee. The chain uses TRBV21-1 and TRBJ2-3. TRBV21-1 corresponds to a pseudogene. The sequenced material came from naive CD4+ T cells sorted from blood. Subset specified: CD45RA+ positively selected. This TCR was sampled from a young man in good health. This CDR3 is CASSRKFGSCPYF. For the CDR3, the DNA is TGTGCCAGCAGCCGAAAGTTTGGTTCATGTCCGTATTTT.